These 23 T cell receptor beta chains share one sample of origin, sequenced in a study of CD8 T cells in Susac syndrome. RNA, at roughly 0.45 to 1 ug, was reverse transcribed with random hexamers. TCRdb used MiXCR to reprocess the immunoSEQ multiplex PCR reads, holding one entry per CDR3 protein. Among around 130,000 distinct CDR3 sequences listed, roughly 76% were seen once. The sequencing sample was made of CD8+ T cells from PBMCs. These receptors came from a human donor with multiple sclerosis.

The rearrangement links TRBV30 to TRBJ2-5, with 7 bases aligning to TRBD2. The junction had 12 bases not matched to a gene; V was cut back by 0 bases and J by 5 bases. Germline lookup yields CDR1 GTSNPN and CDR2 SVGIG (reference sequence). The CDR3 is made up of 16 amino acids. The CDR3 sequence: CAWSVPPGEGLETQYF. For the CDR3, the DNA is TGTGCCTGGAGTGTACCCCCCGGGGAGGGTCTGGAGACCCAGTACTTC.

This chain joins TRBV24-1 and TRBJ1-1; no firm D call. The V end was cut by 5 bases, the J end by 3 bases, with 9 bases between. The CDR3 spans 13 residues. Germline V gene lookup returns CDR1 KGHDR and CDR2 SFDVKD. The CDR3, as DNA: TGTGCCACCAGTGTGGCCGGCGACACTGAAGCTTTCTTT. This gives the protein CATSVAGDTEAFF.

This chain connects TRBV5-6 to TRBJ2-3; the match to TRBD1 covers 10 bases. V gave up 4 bases and J gave up 5 bases; unmatched junction bases: 16. The CDR3 covers 18 residues. CDR1 and CDR2 from the germline V gene are SGHDT and YYEEEE. The CDR3 nucleotides are TGTGCCAGCAGCCACCGGACAGGGGGTTACAGGGAGGAAGATACGCAGTATTTT. It specifies CASSHRTGGYREEDTQYF.

This clonotype was counted only a few times. This sequence joins TRBV19 and TRBJ1-1; weak D call: TRBD1 (5 bases). The germline V and J ends were trimmed by 7 bases and 3 bases, with 15 bases remaining between them. This CDR3 comprises 14 residues. Germline V CDR1 and CDR2: LNHDA, SQIVND (reference sequence). The CDR3 sequence: CASMGWEGYTEAFF. The CDR3 nucleotides read TGTGCCAGTATGGGGTGGGAGGGGTACACTGAAGCTTTCTTT.

The rearrangement uses TRBV2 and TRBJ2-7; 9 bases map to TRBD1. The CDR3 length is 15 residues. Trimming removed 2 bases from V and 3 bases from J; junction bases left unmatched: 5. Germline loops: CDR1 SNHLY, CDR2 FYNNEI. The CDR3 loop is CASSEWRTGDYEQYF. CDR3 bases: TGTGCCAGCAGTGAATGGCGGACAGGGGACTACGAGCAGTACTTC.

The chain carries TRBV4-1 and TRBJ2-7; D remains unclear. CDR3 size: 15 residues. CDR1 MGHRA and CDR2 YSYEKL come from the germline V gene. V lost 4 bases to trimming and J lost 1 base, with 14 bases between them. The CDR3 protein is CASSPLGSLSYEQYF. The DNA for the CDR3 is TGCGCCAGCAGCCCTTTGGGTAGCTTGTCCTACGAGCAGTACTTC.

J is TRBJ1-4 and V is TRBV7-9; perhaps TRBD1 as D (6 bases). Trimming shortened V by 4 bases and J by 0 bases, and 12 bases separated the two germline ends. The germline V gene has CDR1 SEHNR and CDR2 FQNEAQ (reference sequence). CDR3 size: 16 residues. CDR3 sequence reads: CASSSGAFATNEKLFF. The CDR3 DNA reads TGTGCCAGCAGCTCGGGGGCCTTTGCAACTAATGAAAAACTGTTTTTT.

CDR3 sequence reads: CASSLGTGSNEQFF. The CDR3, as DNA: TGCGCCAGCAGTCTCGGGACAGGGAGCAATGAGCAGTTCTTC. V gene TRBV4-1 combines with J gene TRBJ2-1, with 9 nucleotides matching TRBD1. The CDR3 runs to 14 residues. The germline gives CDR1 MGHRA, CDR2 YSYEKL. J was trimmed by 6 bases and V by 6 bases; bases with no gene match: 6.

This rearrangement joins TRBV19 to TRBJ1-4; D ambiguous. V lost 2 bases and J lost 6, with 16 bases in between. The CDR3 extends over 16 amino acids. Germline V CDR1 and CDR2: LNHDA, SQIVND (reference sequence). As DNA, the CDR3 is TGTGCCAGTAGTATACATATTCGGGGTACTGATGAAAAACTGTTTTTT. Its protein is CASSIHIRGTDEKLFF.

The rearrangement links TRBV9 to TRBJ1-2; D is undetermined. V lost 4 bases and J 0 bases, leaving 7 bases between the germline ends. The CDR3 has 13 residues. Germline CDR1 is SGDLS and CDR2 is YYNGEE. In DNA form, the CDR3 reads TGTGCCAGCAGCCCCAGCGCTAACTATGGCTACACCTTC. As protein: CASSPSANYGYTF.

This clonotype has a single count. J is TRBJ1-2 and V is TRBV29-1; possible D gene TRBD1, 5 bases. The CDR3 totals 15 residues. Germline V lookup: CDR1 SQVTM, CDR2 ANQGSEA. Trimming removed 7 bases from V and 4 bases from J, with 22 bases in between. CDR3 bases: TGCAGCGCCGAGGGAGTTGGGGACCAAGCCTATGGCTACACCTTC. Translating it yields CSAEGVGDQAYGYTF. The variable domain in full, with the rest retrieved from reference TRBV29-1 and TRBJ1-2, is SAVISQKPSRDICQRGTSLTIQCQVDSQVTMMFWYRQQPGQSLTLIATANQGSEATYESGFVIDKFPISRPNLTFSTLTVSNMSPEDSSIYLCSAEGVGDQAYGYTFGSGTRLTVV.

J is TRBJ2-5 and V is TRBV27; TRBD1 matches at 7 bases. CDR3 length: 13 amino acids. J was trimmed by 4 bases and V by 8 bases; bases with no gene match: 7. Germline loops: CDR1 MNHEY, CDR2 SMNVEV (reference sequence). The CDR3 here is CASGLTGLETQYF. In DNA, the CDR3 is TGTGCCAGCGGATTGACAGGGTTAGAGACCCAGTACTTC.

The chain recombines TRBV4-1 with TRBJ2-3; D gene unclear. This CDR3 is 13 amino acids long. V was clipped by 4 bases and J by 1 base, with 6 bases between them. Germline CDR1 reads MGHRA; CDR2 reads YSYEKL. The CDR3 DNA reads as TGCGCCAGCAGCCCGCCCCGCACAGATACGCAGTATTTT. As protein: CASSPPRTDTQYF.

The chain employs TRBV20-1 and TRBJ2-1; 8 bases fit TRBD2. Germline trimming cut 2 bases from V and 6 bases from J; bases unmatched to any gene: 12. There are 16 residues in the CDR3. The V gene's germline CDR1 is DFQATT and CDR2 SNEGSKA (reference sequence). The CDR3 sequence: CSARPRGLGNTNEQFF. CDR3 bases: TGCAGTGCTAGACCCAGGGGACTAGGAAATACCAATGAGCAGTTCTTC.

The genes are TRBV28 and TRBJ1-5; D is perhaps TRBD1 (6 bases). The CDR3 runs to 15 residues. Germline loops: CDR1 MDHEN, CDR2 SYDVKM. Between the trimmed V and J ends, which lost 5 bases and 0 bases, there was a span of 11 bases. CDR3 loop: CASSGGHHSNQPQHF. CDR3 nucleotides: TGTGCCAGCAGTGGGGGACATCATAGCAATCAGCCCCAGCATTTT.

The chain links TRBV20-1 to TRBJ2-1; 7 bases map to TRBD2. V was clipped by 0 bases and J by 8 bases; unmatched bases: 10. Germline V gene lookup returns CDR1 DFQATT and CDR2 SNEGSKA (reference sequence). This CDR3 is built from 15 residues. The CDR3 sequence is CSARDLERDRYEQFF. In DNA form, the CDR3 reads TGCAGTGCTAGAGATCTCGAGCGGGATCGTTATGAGCAGTTCTTC.

The chain links TRBV20-1 to TRBJ1-3; no clear D gene. This CDR3 has 14 residues. V was pared by 6 bases and J by 0 bases, with 12 bases between. In germline, CDR1 is DFQATT, CDR2 SNEGSKA (reference sequence). CDR3 nucleotide sequence: TGCAGTGCACCCGAGGAGAACTCTGGAAACACCATATATTTT. This gives the protein CSAPEENSGNTIYF.

The chain recombines TRBV30 with TRBJ1-1; TRBD1 is a possible D gene (6 bases). The CDR3 runs to 14 residues. Germline V gene lookup returns CDR1 GTSNPN and CDR2 SVGIG (reference sequence). V dropped 3 bases and J dropped 1 base, with 12 bases sitting between them. The CDR3 bases are TGTGCCTGGAGCGGGGGGCTGAGGAACACTGAAGCTTTCTTT. As protein: CAWSGGLRNTEAFF.

The chain has TRBV7-9 and TRBJ1-2, with D perhaps TRBD1 (6 bases). V was shortened by 5 bases and J by 7 bases, with 20 bases between the two germline ends. CDR3 length: 15 amino acids. Germline loops: CDR1 SEHNR, CDR2 FQNEAQ (reference sequence). CDR3 loop: CASSPGDPAPSGYTF. CDR3 nucleotides: TGTGCCAGCAGCCCAGGGGACCCCGCACCAAGTGGCTACACCTTC.

This clonotype occurred once. The V call is TRBV24-1, the J call TRBJ2-3; tentatively, D is TRBD1 or TRBD2 (5 bases each). The CDR3 totals 15 residues. Trimming took 2 bases from V and 6 from J, leaving 14 bases between them. Germline V gene sequence: CDR1 KGHDR, CDR2 SFDVKD. The CDR3 protein is CATSDSAEWGDTQYF. The CDR3 DNA follows: TGTGCCACCAGTGATTCCGCGGAGTGGGGGGATACGCAGTATTTT.

CDR3 nucleotides: TGTGCCACCAGTGGTGTAGATCAGGATGAGCAGTTCTTC. It specifies CATSGVDQDEQFF. V is TRBV24-1 and J is TRBJ2-1; D ambiguous. The CDR3 totals 13 residues. V lost 5 bases and J 8 bases, leaving 12 bases between the germline ends. Germline CDR1 reads KGHDR; CDR2 reads SFDVKD.

This chain joins TRBV4-1 and TRBJ1-3; D gene ambiguous. This CDR3 comprises 14 residues. From germline, CDR1 is MGHRA and CDR2 YSYEKL. The V gene lost 4 bases and the J gene lost 0 bases, with 7 bases spanning the gap. The CDR3 nucleotides read TGCGCCAGCAGCCTTCAGATCTCTGGAAACACCATATATTTT. Translation: CASSLQISGNTIYF.

V and J are TRBV2 and TRBJ2-5, with 9 bases that match TRBD1. V lost 9 bases, J lost 0 bases, and 8 bases stayed unmatched. Germline V gives CDR1 SNHLY, CDR2 FYNNEI. The CDR3 has 15 amino acids. The CDR3 sequence: CARSGTGRDQETQYF. The CDR3 DNA follows: TGTGCCAGGTCCGGGACAGGGAGGGACCAAGAGACCCAGTACTTC.